Listed here are 21 T cell receptor beta chains from one sample, sequenced in a study of T-cell reconstitution after alpha-beta-depleted transplantation in children. Unique molecular identifiers were built into the TCRbeta library. TCRdb ran MiXCR on the PCR reads and lists one entry per CDR3 protein. The table records more than 550,000 distinct CDR3 sequences, about 11% of them present only once. The sample here was PBMCs from the stem cell graft donor, taken from the stem cell graft. The source is a human donor who donated a stem cell graft to a child with acute myeloid leukemia.

V is TRBV12-3 or TRBV12-4 and J is TRBJ2-7; D remains unclear. V shed 4 bases and J shed 2 bases, with 15 bases lying between them. This CDR3 is built from 15 residues. The CDR3 DNA sequence: TGTGCCAGCAGTTCCTACAGTAAGCCAACCTACGAGCAGTACTTC. It yields the protein CASSSYSKPTYEQYF.

CDR3 region: CASSQEIFPGSNPEQYF. CDR3 coding DNA: TGTGCCAGCAGCCAAGAGATCTTCCCCGGGAGTAATCCCGAGCAGTACTTC. The chain uses TRBV4-2 and TRBJ2-7; tentative D call: TRBD2 (6 bases). The germline gives CDR1 LGHNA, CDR2 YNFKEQ. The V and J ends lost 0 bases and 6 bases respectively, with 21 bases between them. The CDR3 covers 17 residues.

This clonotype appeared many times. J is TRBJ2-1 and V is TRBV27; TRBD1 might be the D (5 bases). The CDR3 sequence is 14 residues long. V shed 8 bases and J shed 0 bases, with 11 bases lying between them. In germline, CDR1 is MNHEY, CDR2 SMNVEV (reference sequence). This chain's CDR3 is CASRRASSYNEQFF. CDR3 DNA: TGTGCCAGCCGCAGGGCTAGCTCCTACAATGAGCAGTTCTTC.

This clonotype was found a few times. The junction departs from germline at one end; a sequencing error may be responsible. V usage is TRBV5-4 and J usage is TRBJ2-1; 11 positions agree with TRBD2. Germline V CDR1 and CDR2: SGHNT, YYREEE (reference sequence). The CDR3 runs 18 residues. The DNA for the CDR3 is TGTGCCAGCAGTTTGGGCCTTAGCGGGAGGGGGGCCTACAATGAGCAGTTCTTC. It yields the protein CASSLGLSGRGAYNEQFF.

With regard to this clonotype: Lacking the conserved final phenylalanine or tryptophan, this CDR3 likely reflects a read error. The chain uses TRBV10-3 and TRBJ1-4, with a tentative D call TRBD1 (5 bases). CDR1 ENHRY and CDR2 SYGVKD come from the germline V gene. The CDR3 is 15 residues long. The ends were cut back, 3 bases at V and 5 bases at J, with 13 bases in the middle. The CDR3 DNA is TGTGCCATCAGTGAACCGGGACTGATGAATGAAAAACTGTTTTTG. Its translation: CAISEPGLMNEKLFL.

This clonotype was recorded at least ten times. This rearrangement joins TRBV6-2 or TRBV6-3 to TRBJ2-7; D is unresolved. In germline, CDR1 is MNHEY, CDR2 SVGEGT. This CDR3 region has 12 residues. V was pared by 6 bases and J by 3 bases, with 9 bases between. Here the CDR3 DNA reads TGTGCCAGCAGATTCTCCGTCTACGAGCAGTACTTC. Residues: CASRFSVYEQYF.

This clonotype came up many times. The V and J genes are TRBV29-1 and TRBJ2-7; D may be TRBD1 (5 bases). Trimming took 3 bases from V and 5 from J, leaving 14 bases between them. The CDR3 covers 13 residues. From germline, CDR1 is SQVTM and CDR2 ANQGSEA. As DNA, the CDR3 is TGCAGCGTTGAGGTCCAGGGCCTCGACGAGCAGTACTTC. Its translation is CSVEVQGLDEQYF.

This clonotype was found many times. The chain is built from TRBV7-9 and TRBJ1-4; the match to TRBD1 covers 8 bases. Per germline, CDR1 SEHNR and CDR2 FQNEAQ (reference sequence). The trim removed 5 bases at V and 8 bases at J, leaving 7 bases unmatched. CDR3 length: 14 amino acids. The CDR3 bases are TGTGCCAGCAGCCCCACAGGGGGACGGGAAAAACTGTTTTTT. This translates into CASSPTGGREKLFF.

The V and J genes are TRBV7-2 and TRBJ1-3, with D maybe TRBD1 (6 bases). CDR1 is SGHTA, CDR2 FQGNSA, per germline. Between the trimmed V and J ends, which lost 1 base and 2 bases, there was a span of 12 bases. This CDR3 contains 16 residues. DNA for the CDR3: TGTGCCAGCAGCTTAGGGCCGGGGACAACTGGAAACACCATATATTTT. Protein sequence: CASSLGPGTTGNTIYF.

This clonotype was detected a few times. The chain combines TRBV29-1 with TRBJ2-1; D not resolved. From germline, CDR1 is SQVTM and CDR2 ANQGSEA. The CDR3 sequence is 12 residues long. The V end was cut by 6 bases, the J end by 3 bases, with 9 bases between. The CDR3 DNA reads TGCAGCGTAAAGGACGGCTACAATGAGCAGTTCTTC. Encoded protein: CSVKDGYNEQFF.

V gene TRBV9 combines with J gene TRBJ2-7; 7 bases are shared with TRBD2. After removal of 6 bases from V and 2 bases from J, the junction contained 5 bases not matched to a gene. The CDR3 extends over 13 amino acids. CDR1 is SGDLS and CDR2 is YYNGEE in the germline V gene. The CDR3 loop is CASNPGGTYEQYF. CDR3 bases: TGTGCCAGCAACCCGGGAGGAACCTACGAGCAGTACTTC.

This clonotype was counted between two and nine times. This rearrangement joins TRBV4-1 to TRBJ2-3; D unresolved. Germline V lookup: CDR1 MGHRA, CDR2 YSYEKL. There are 15 residues in the CDR3. V lost 0 bases, J lost 2 bases, and 9 bases lay in between. The CDR3 DNA sequence: TGCGCCAGCAGCCAAGAAATCGCAGCCACAGATACGCAGTATTTT. Translation: CASSQEIAATDTQYF.

This clonotype was seen repeatedly, ten times or more. This chain links TRBV29-1 with TRBJ2-3; D is uncertain. The CDR3 is 11 amino acids. The V end lost 8 bases, the J end lost 6 bases, and 12 bases lay between the germline ends. Looked up from germline, CDR1 is SQVTM and CDR2 is ANQGSEA. CDR3 loop: CSPGPPDTQYF. The CDR3 coding sequence is TGCAGCCCCGGTCCGCCGGATACGCAGTATTTT.

This clonotype was seen a few times. The chain combines TRBV15 with TRBJ1-2; D gene uncertain. Germline V lookup: CDR1 LNHNV, CDR2 YYDKDF (reference sequence). V was pared by 0 bases and J by 7 bases, with 18 bases between. The CDR3 has 16 residues. The CDR3 DNA reads TGTGCCACCAGCAGAGAAGGGCTGGGAACCTGGAGTGGCTACACCTTC. Translating gives CATSREGLGTWSGYTF.

This sequence joins TRBV7-8 and TRBJ2-6, with no clear D. The germline V gene encodes CDR1 SGHVS and CDR2 FQNEAQ. CDR3 length: 18 amino acids. V lost 4 bases, J lost 0 bases, and 16 bases lay in between. CDR3 region: CASSSGRGPLSGANVLTF. As DNA, the CDR3 is TGTGCCAGCAGCTCAGGACGAGGACCCCTCTCTGGGGCCAACGTCCTGACTTTC.

There are many counts of this clonotype. V gene TRBV12-3 or TRBV12-4 combines with J gene TRBJ1-5; no reliable D call. Deletions cut 3 bases from V and 7 bases from J, with 7 bases between. The CDR3 runs 12 residues. The CDR3: CASSFSGQPQHF. CDR3 nucleotides: TGTGCCAGCAGTTTTTCGGGGCAGCCCCAGCATTTT.

The V call is TRBV6-1, the J call TRBJ2-5; 10 nucleotides agree with TRBD1. The CDR3 runs 15 residues. Per the germline V gene, CDR1 is MNHNS and CDR2 is SASEGT. V shed 6 bases, J shed 6 bases, and the junction held 10 bases outside the gene matches. CDR3 sequence reads: CASRLATGGVKTQYF. In nucleotides, the CDR3 is TGTGCCAGCAGGCTTGCGACAGGGGGCGTAAAGACCCAGTACTTC.

The rearrangement joins TRBV9 to TRBJ2-4; unclear D gene. From germline, CDR1 is SGDLS and CDR2 YYNGEE. V shed 0 bases and J shed 2 bases, with 6 bases lying between them. The CDR3 extends over 14 amino acids. This chain's CDR3 is CASSVAGTKNIQYF. CDR3 in DNA: TGTGCCAGCAGCGTAGCGGGTACCAAAAACATTCAGTACTTC.

Many counts were recorded for this clonotype. The rearrangement links TRBV10-2 to TRBJ2-7; 7 bases are shared with TRBD2. The CDR3 extends over 14 amino acids. CDR1 WSHSY and CDR2 SAAADI come from the germline V gene. Trimming took 4 bases from V and 7 from J; bases not matched to a gene: 10. DNA of the CDR3: TGCGCCAGCAGTGGGCTAGCGGCGTCGGGGGAGCAGTACTTC. This codes for CASSGLAASGEQYF.

This clonotype has at least ten counts. V gene TRBV29-1 combines with J gene TRBJ2-3, with a weak D call TRBD1 (6 bases). The CDR3 has 13 residues. CDR1 and CDR2 (germline): SQVTM, ANQGSEA. Trimming took 4 bases from V and 4 from J, leaving 12 bases between them. The DNA for the CDR3 is TGCAGCGTTGGAGGCAGGGGTGCAGATACGCAGTATTTT. As protein: CSVGGRGADTQYF.

This clonotype has only a few counts. The rearrangement joins TRBV6-6 to TRBJ1-1, with D maybe TRBD1 (6 bases). This CDR3 contains 13 residues. Germline lookup yields CDR1 MNHNY and CDR2 SVGAGI (reference sequence). V was trimmed by 4 bases and J by 6 bases, leaving 12 bases between them. As DNA, the CDR3 is TGTGCCAGCAGTTTGGGGGACAATTCTGAAGCTTTCTTT. Residues: CASSLGDNSEAFF.